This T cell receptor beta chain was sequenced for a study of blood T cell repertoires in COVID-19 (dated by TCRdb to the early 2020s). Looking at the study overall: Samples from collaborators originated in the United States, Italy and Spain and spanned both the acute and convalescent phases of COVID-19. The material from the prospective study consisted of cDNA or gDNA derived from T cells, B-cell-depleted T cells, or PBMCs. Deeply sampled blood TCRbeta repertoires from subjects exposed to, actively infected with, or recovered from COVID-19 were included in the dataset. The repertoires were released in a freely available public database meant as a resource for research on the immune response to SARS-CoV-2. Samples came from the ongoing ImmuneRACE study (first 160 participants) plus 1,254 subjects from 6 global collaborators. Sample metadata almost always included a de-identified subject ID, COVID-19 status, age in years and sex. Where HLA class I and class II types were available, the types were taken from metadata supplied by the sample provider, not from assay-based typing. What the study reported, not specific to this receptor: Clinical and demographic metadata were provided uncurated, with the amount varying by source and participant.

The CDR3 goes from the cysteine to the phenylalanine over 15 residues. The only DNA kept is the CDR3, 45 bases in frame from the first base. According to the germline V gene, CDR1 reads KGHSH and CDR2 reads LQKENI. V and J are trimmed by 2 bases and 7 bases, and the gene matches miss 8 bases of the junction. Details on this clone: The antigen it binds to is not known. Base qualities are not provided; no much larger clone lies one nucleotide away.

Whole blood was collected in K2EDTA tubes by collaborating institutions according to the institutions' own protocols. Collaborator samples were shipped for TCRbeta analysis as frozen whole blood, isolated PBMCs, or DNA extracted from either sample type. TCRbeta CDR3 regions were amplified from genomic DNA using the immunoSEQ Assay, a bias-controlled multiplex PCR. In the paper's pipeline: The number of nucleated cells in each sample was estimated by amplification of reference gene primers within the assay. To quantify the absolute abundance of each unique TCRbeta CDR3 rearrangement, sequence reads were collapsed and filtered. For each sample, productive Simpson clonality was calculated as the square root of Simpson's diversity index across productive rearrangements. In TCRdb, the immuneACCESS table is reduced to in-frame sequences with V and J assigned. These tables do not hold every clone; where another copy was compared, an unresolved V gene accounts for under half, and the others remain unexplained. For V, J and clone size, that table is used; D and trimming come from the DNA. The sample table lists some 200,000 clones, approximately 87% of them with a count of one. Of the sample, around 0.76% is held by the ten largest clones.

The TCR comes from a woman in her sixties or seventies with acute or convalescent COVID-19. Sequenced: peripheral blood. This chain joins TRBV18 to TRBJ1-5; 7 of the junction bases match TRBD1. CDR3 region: CASSPSQGKVQPQHF. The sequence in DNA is TGTGCCAGCTCACCATCACAGGGGAAGGTGCAGCCCCAGCATTTT.